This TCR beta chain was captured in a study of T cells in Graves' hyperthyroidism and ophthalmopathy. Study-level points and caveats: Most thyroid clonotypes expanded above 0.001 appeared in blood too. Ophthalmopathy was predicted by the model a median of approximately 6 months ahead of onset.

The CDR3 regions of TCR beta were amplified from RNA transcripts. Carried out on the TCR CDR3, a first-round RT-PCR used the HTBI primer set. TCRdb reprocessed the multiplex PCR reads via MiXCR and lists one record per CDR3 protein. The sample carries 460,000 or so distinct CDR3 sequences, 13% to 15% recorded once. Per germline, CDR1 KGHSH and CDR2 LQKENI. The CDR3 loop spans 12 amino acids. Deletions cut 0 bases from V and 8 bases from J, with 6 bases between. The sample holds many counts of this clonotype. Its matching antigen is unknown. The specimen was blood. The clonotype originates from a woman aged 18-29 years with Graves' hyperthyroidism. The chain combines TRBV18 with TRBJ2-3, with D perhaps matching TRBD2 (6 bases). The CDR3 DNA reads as TGTGCCAGCTCACCACCGGGAGGTACGCAGTATTTT. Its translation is CASSPPGGTQYF.